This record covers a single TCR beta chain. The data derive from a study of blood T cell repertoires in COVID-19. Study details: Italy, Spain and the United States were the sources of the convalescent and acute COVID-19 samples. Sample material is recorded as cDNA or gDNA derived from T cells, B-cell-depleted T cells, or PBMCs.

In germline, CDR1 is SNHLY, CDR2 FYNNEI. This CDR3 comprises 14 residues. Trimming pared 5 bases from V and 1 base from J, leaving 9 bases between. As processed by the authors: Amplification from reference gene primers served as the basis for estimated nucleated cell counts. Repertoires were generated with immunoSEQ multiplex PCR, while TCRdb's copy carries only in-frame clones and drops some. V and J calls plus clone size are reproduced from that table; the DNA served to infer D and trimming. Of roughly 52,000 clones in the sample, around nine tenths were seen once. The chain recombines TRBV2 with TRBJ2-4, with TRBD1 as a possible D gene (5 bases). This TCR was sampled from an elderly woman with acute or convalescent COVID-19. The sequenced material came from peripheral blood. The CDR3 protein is CASSQGFAKNIQYF. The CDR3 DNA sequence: TGTGCCAGCAGTCAGGGTTTTGCCAAAAACATTCAGTACTTC.